The rows below give T cell receptor beta chains drawn from one sample of a study of T cell responses to AZD1222 COVID-19 vaccine. Only in-frame clones appear in the TCRdb table, and some are missing; sequencing was by immunoSEQ multiplex PCR. This sample carries 90,000 to 120,000 clones, about 90% of them seen once, and the ten largest clones take less than 8%. This specimen was peripheral blood, taken on day 0 of AZD1222 vaccination. The origin of the receptors is an adult in good health. Each CDR3 is given with its conserved first and last residue. Fields, in order: D gene, V gene, clone size, J gene, CDR3 DNA, CDR3 protein. A D gene is named only where the DNA matches it firmly. The listing skips clone size in some rows; elsewhere it reads once, few, many or a size class.

D: NA; V: TRBV12-2; size: once; J: TRBJ1-2; DNA: TGTGCAAGTCGCTTAGCGGATGGGACAGGAGCATCCGGCTACACCTTC; CDR3: CASRLADGTGASGYTF
D: TRBD2; V: TRBV19; size: NA; J: TRBJ2-5; DNA: TGTGCCAGTAAGAGGCACGGGACTAGCGGGACGGTGTATCAAGAGACCCAGTACTTC; CDR3: CASKRHGTSGTVYQETQYF
D: TRBD2; V: TRBV7-2; size: NA; J: TRBJ2-7; DNA: TGTGCCAGCAGCTTAGTGGCGGGAGATACCTACGAGCAGTACTTC; CDR3: CASSLVAGDTYEQYF
D: TRBD1; V: TRBV11-2; size: once; J: TRBJ1-1; DNA: TGTGCCAGCAGCTTAGGGGAGACAGGGAGACCACTTGAAGCTTTCTTT; CDR3: CASSLGETGRPLEAFF
D: NA; V: TRBV6-1; size: NA; J: TRBJ1-6; DNA: TGTGCCAGCAGTGAAAGCCCCGTGGGTAATTCACCCCTCCACTTT; CDR3: CASSESPVGNSPLHF
D: NA; V: TRBV12-3/TRBV12-4; size: NA; J: TRBJ1-2; DNA: TGTGCCACCGTTGGGTCCAACTATGGCTACACCTTC; CDR3: CATVGSNYGYTF
D: NA; V: TRBV4-3; size: NA; J: TRBJ2-7; DNA: TGCGCCAGCAGCCAGGTCGGTTCTACAGGGCATTCCTACGAGCAGTACTTC; CDR3: CASSQVGSTGHSYEQYF
D: NA; V: TRBV19; size: NA; J: TRBJ2-5; DNA: TGTGCCAGTGCGACTAGTCAAGAGACCCAGTACTTC; CDR3: CASATSQETQYF
D: NA; V: TRBV3-1/TRBV3-2; size: NA; J: TRBJ1-5; DNA: TGTGCCAGCAGCCTGGGACACACAAATCAGCCCCAGCATTTT; CDR3: CASSLGHTNQPQHF
D: NA; V: TRBV7-6; size: NA; J: TRBJ2-7; DNA: TGTGCCAGCAGCTTACTTAGCGGAGCCCCGGTCTACGAGCAGTACTTC; CDR3: CASSLLSGAPVYEQYF
D: NA; V: TRBV30; size: NA; J: TRBJ1-2; DNA: TGTGCCTGGAGTGATCGACGGAGGAACTATGGCTACACCTTC; CDR3: CAWSDRRRNYGYTF
D: NA; V: TRBV5-1; size: few; J: TRBJ2-5; DNA: TGCGCCAGCAGCTCTATGCAGGTACAAGAGACCCAGTACTTC; CDR3: CASSSMQVQETQYF
D: TRBD2; V: TRBV28; size: few; J: TRBJ2-7; DNA: TGTGCCAGCAGTTTAGTAGCGGGAGGACACAGGTACGAGCAGTACTTC; CDR3: CASSLVAGGHRYEQYF
D: TRBD1; V: TRBV19; size: NA; J: TRBJ2-6; DNA: TGTGCCAGTAGTATTGAGGGGGCCCCTGGGGCCAACGTCCTGACTTTC; CDR3: CASSIEGAPGANVLTF
D: NA; V: TRBV7-2; size: NA; J: TRBJ2-1; DNA: TGTGCCAGCAGCTTAGACGGACTCCCCTTCAATGAGCAGTTCTTC; CDR3: CASSLDGLPFNEQFF
D: NA; V: TRBV7-8; size: NA; J: TRBJ2-7; DNA: TGTGCCAGCAGCTTAGATCTACGAGCAGTGTACTTC; CDR3: CASSLDLRAVYF
D: NA; V: TRBV4-3; size: NA; J: TRBJ2-5; DNA: TGCGCCAGCAGCCAAGATACGGCCAGTTTAGGAGAGACCCAGTACTTC; CDR3: CASSQDTASLGETQYF
D: NA; V: TRBV7-9; size: NA; J: TRBJ1-5; DNA: TGTGCCAGCAGACGAGGCCGGGCTATCAATCAGCCCCAGCATTTT; CDR3: CASRRGRAINQPQHF
D: NA; V: TRBV3-1/TRBV3-2; size: NA; J: TRBJ1-5; DNA: TGTGCCAGCAGCCAAGGACAGTCGCTTCAGCCCCAGCATTTT; CDR3: CASSQGQSLQPQHF
D: NA; V: TRBV3-1/TRBV3-2; size: NA; J: TRBJ1-2; DNA: TGTGCCAGCAGCCAAGGGGCAGCCTATGGCTACACCTTC; CDR3: CASSQGAAYGYTF
D: TRBD2; V: TRBV24-1; size: NA; J: TRBJ2-3; DNA: TGTGCCACCAGTGATGGCGGACTAGCGGGAGTTTTAGATACGCAGTATTTT; CDR3: CATSDGGLAGVLDTQYF
D: TRBD2; V: TRBV7-9; size: NA; J: TRBJ2-3; DNA: TGTGCCGCCCCCCTAGCGGGAGGGCCAGATACGCAGTATTTT; CDR3: CAAPLAGGPDTQYF
D: NA; V: TRBV12-3/TRBV12-4; size: NA; J: TRBJ2-7; DNA: TGTGCCAGCAGACAAGGGGTACGAGAGCAGTACTTC; CDR3: CASRQGVREQYF
D: NA; V: TRBV4-1; size: NA; J: TRBJ2-1; DNA: TGCGCCAGCAGCCAAGAAGGTAGCGGATTCTCCTACAATGAGCAGTTCTTC; CDR3: CASSQEGSGFSYNEQFF
D: TRBD1; V: TRBV5-6; size: NA; J: TRBJ1-4; DNA: TGTGCCAGCAGCTTGGAAGGGACAGGCCCAACTAATGAAAAACTGTTTTTT; CDR3: CASSLEGTGPTNEKLFF
D: TRBD1; V: TRBV15; size: NA; J: TRBJ1-6; DNA: TGTGCCACCAGCCGGGACAGGAGCTATAATTCACCCCTCCACTTT; CDR3: CATSRDRSYNSPLHF
D: NA; V: TRBV4-3; size: once; J: TRBJ1-6; DNA: TGCGCCAGCAGCCAAGATTGGGGGCCCCAGGGTATTTTAGCAAATTCACCCCTCCACTTT; CDR3: CASSQDWGPQGILANSPLHF
D: NA; V: TRBV19; size: NA; J: TRBJ2-1; DNA: TGTGCCAGTCGGTACGAATCCTACAATGAGCAGTTCTTC; CDR3: CASRYESYNEQFF
D: TRBD2; V: TRBV11-2; size: NA; J: TRBJ2-5; DNA: TGTGCCAGCAGCTTAAGTCCGCGGGAGGGAGTCTCGACCCAGTACTTC; CDR3: CASSLSPREGVSTQYF
D: TRBD1; V: TRBV7-6; size: NA; J: TRBJ1-2; DNA: TGTGCCAGCAGCTCCGGGACAGGGAAATTGTCTCGTGGCTACACCTTC; CDR3: CASSSGTGKLSRGYTF
D: TRBD1; V: TRBV7-9; size: NA; J: TRBJ2-7; DNA: TGTGCCAGCAGCTTAGAAGGACAGGGAGTCGAGCAGTACTTC; CDR3: CASSLEGQGVEQYF
D: NA; V: TRBV5-1; size: NA; J: TRBJ2-7; DNA: TGCGCCAGCAGCTTAACAGGAGACGAGCAGTACTTC; CDR3: CASSLTGDEQYF
D: TRBD1; V: TRBV5-4; size: few; J: TRBJ1-6; DNA: TGTGCCAGCAGCCCCGGGACAGCAGGCTCCTATAATTCACCCCTCCACTTT; CDR3: CASSPGTAGSYNSPLHF
D: NA; V: TRBV4-2; size: once; J: TRBJ2-2; DNA: TGTGCCAGCAGCCGGGTGTCAGCGGGTACGGACACCGGGGAGCTGTTTTTT; CDR3: CASSRVSAGTDTGELFF
D: TRBD1; V: TRBV24-1; size: NA; J: TRBJ1-2; DNA: TGTGCCACCAGTGAACCTGGACAGGGCTATGGCTACACCTTC; CDR3: CATSEPGQGYGYTF
D: NA; V: TRBV9; size: NA; J: TRBJ2-5; DNA: TGTGCCAGCAGTTTAGGTCAAGGGAGACTCCAAGAGACCCAGTACTTC; CDR3: CASSLGQGRLQETQYF
D: TRBD1; V: TRBV5-1; size: NA; J: TRBJ1-2; DNA: TGCGCCAGCAGCAGGGAACAGGGGGCGTATGGCTACACCTTC; CDR3: CASSREQGAYGYTF
D: TRBD1; V: TRBV10-3; size: NA; J: TRBJ1-2; DNA: TGTGCCATCAGTCCGACAGGGAACTATGGCTACACCTTC; CDR3: CAISPTGNYGYTF
D: NA; V: TRBV6-5; size: NA; J: TRBJ2-7; DNA: TGTGCCAGCACTAGGTCAGGCTCCTACGAGCAGTACTTC; CDR3: CASTRSGSYEQYF
D: NA; V: TRBV14; size: NA; J: TRBJ2-1; DNA: TGTGCCAGCAGCCAATTCCTCAATGAGCAGTTCTTC; CDR3: CASSQFLNEQFF
D: TRBD2; V: TRBV15; size: NA; J: TRBJ2-1; DNA: TGTGCCACCAGCCGCGGACTAGCGGGAGCCTACAATGAGCAGTTCTTC; CDR3: CATSRGLAGAYNEQFF